This TCR beta chain appears in the sequencing data of a study of T-cell reconstitution after alpha-beta-depleted transplantation in children. J was trimmed by 3 bases and V by 1 base; bases with no gene match: 5. CDR1 and CDR2 from the germline V gene are LGHDT and YNNKEL (reference sequence). There are 15 residues in the CDR3. The table lists this clonotype with a few counts. A TCRbeta library incorporating unique molecular identifiers was prepared. From the PCR reads, TCRdb called clonotypes with MiXCR, one entry per CDR3 protein. Of approximately 520,000 distinct CDR3 sequences listed, about 10% were seen once; the top ten hold roughly 15%.

The chain links TRBV3-1 to TRBJ1-2; 7 nucleotides agree with TRBD1. The sample was PBMCs, mostly from graft donor cells, taken 180 days after TCRalphabeta/CD19-depleted stem cell transplant. The sequence was obtained from a female patient aged 2 to 10 who had a stem cell transplant for aplastic anemia, so the T cells may come from the graft donor. The CDR3 protein is CASSQGRGGDYGYTF. The CDR3 coding sequence is TGTGCCAGCAGCCAAGGGCGAGGGGGCGACTATGGCTACACCTTC.